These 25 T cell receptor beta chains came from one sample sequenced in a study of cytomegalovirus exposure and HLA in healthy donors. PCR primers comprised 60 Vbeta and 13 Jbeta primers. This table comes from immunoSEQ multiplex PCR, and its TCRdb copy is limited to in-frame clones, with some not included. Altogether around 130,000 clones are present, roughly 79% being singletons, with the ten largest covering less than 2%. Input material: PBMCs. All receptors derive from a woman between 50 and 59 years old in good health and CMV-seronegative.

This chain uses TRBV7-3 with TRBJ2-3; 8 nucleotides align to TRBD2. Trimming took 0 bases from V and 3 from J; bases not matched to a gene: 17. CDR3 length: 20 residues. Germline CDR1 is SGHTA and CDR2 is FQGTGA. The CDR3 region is CASSLTLRGASGPGTDTQYF. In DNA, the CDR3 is TGTGCCAGCAGCTTAACGTTAAGGGGGGCTAGCGGGCCTGGTACAGATACGCAGTATTTT.

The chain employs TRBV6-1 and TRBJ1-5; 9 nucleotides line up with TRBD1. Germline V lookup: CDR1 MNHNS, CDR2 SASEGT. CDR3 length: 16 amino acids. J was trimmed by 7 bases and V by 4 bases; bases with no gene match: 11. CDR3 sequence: CASSATGGSGKQPQHF. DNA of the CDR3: TGTGCCAGCAGTGCGACAGGGGGATCGGGTAAGCAGCCCCAGCATTTT.

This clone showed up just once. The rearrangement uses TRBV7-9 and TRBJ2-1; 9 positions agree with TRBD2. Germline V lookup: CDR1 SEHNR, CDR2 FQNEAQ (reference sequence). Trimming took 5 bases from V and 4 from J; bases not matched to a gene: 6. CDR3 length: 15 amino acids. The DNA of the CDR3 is TGTGCCAGCAGCGTCACTAGCGGGCTTTACAATGAGCAGTTCTTC. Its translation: CASSVTSGLYNEQFF.

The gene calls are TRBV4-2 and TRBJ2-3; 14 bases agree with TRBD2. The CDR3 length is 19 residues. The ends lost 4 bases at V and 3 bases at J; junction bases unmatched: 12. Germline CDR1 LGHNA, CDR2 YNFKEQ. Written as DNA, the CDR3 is TGTGCCAGCAGCCCTACGGGACTAGCGGGAGATTATCGGACAGATACGCAGTATTTT. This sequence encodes CASSPTGLAGDYRTDTQYF.

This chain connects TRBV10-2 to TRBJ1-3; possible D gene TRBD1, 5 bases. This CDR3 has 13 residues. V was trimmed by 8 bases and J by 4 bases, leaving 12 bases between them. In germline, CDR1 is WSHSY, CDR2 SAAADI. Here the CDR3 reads CASGRTSGNTIYF. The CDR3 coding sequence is TGCGCCAGCGGCAGGACATCGGGAAACACCATATATTTT.

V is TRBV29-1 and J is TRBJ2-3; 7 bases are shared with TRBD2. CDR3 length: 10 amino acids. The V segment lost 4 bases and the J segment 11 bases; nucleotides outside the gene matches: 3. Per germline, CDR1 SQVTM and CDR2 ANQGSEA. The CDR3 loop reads CSVAGGLQYF. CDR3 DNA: TGCAGCGTTGCGGGGGGTCTGCAGTATTTT.

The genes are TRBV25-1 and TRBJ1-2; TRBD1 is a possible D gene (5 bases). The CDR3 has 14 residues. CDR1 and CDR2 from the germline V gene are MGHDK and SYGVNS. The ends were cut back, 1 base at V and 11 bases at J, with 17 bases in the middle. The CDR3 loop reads CASSESGGPLGYTF. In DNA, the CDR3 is TGTGCCAGCAGTGAATCGGGGGGACCCCTGGGGTACACCTTC.

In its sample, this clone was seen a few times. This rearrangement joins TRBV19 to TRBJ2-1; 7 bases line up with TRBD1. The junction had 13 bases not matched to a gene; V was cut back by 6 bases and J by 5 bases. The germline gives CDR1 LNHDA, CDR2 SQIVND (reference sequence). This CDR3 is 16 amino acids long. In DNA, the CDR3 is TGTGCCAGTAGCCAAAAACCGGGACAGCTAGACAATGAGCAGTTCTTC. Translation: CASSQKPGQLDNEQFF.

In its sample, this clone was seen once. This CDR3 is CASSLQTGAIDSPLHF. As DNA, the CDR3 is TGTGCCAGCAGCCTCCAGACTGGGGCCATAGATTCACCCCTCCACTTT. The rearrangement uses TRBV11-3 and TRBJ1-6; D is possibly TRBD1 (5 bases). The CDR3 totals 16 residues. V gave up 5 bases and J gave up 8 bases, with 19 bases separating them. Germline CDR1 SGHNT, CDR2 YENEEA.

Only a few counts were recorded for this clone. The CDR3 region has the DNA TGTGCCAGCAGTGGACAGCCTGGTCAGCCCCAGCATTTT. It specifies CASSGQPGQPQHF. The chain uses TRBV6-4 and TRBJ1-5; D is perhaps TRBD1 (5 bases). Trimming stripped 4 bases from V and 6 bases from J, with 10 bases between. Germline V gene data show CDR1 as MRHNA and CDR2 as SNTAGT. The CDR3 has 13 residues.

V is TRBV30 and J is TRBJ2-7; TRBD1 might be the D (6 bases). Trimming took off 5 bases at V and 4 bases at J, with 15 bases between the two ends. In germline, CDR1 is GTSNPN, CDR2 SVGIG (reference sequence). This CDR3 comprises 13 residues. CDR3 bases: TGTGCCTGGTTAGGGACACCTCAATACGAGCAGTACTTC. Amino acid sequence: CAWLGTPQYEQYF.

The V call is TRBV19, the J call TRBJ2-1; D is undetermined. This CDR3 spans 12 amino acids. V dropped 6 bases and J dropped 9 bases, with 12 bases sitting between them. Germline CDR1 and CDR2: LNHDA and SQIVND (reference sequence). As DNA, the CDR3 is TGTGCCAGTAGCCAAGCCGGTGGTGAGCAGTTCTTC. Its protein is CASSQAGGEQFF.

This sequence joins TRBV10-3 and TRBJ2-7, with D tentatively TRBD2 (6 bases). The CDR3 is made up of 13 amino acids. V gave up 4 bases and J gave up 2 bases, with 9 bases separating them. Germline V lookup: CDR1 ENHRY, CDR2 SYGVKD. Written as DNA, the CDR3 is TGTGCCATCAGTGCGACGGGAGCCTACGAGCAGTACGTC. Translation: CAISATGAYEQYV.

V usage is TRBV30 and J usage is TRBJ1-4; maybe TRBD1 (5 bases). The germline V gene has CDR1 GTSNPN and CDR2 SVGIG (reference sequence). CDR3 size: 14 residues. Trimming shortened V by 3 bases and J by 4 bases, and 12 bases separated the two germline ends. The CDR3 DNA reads TGTGCCTGGAGGGGACTGCCCCTTAATGAAAAACTGTTTTTT. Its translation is CAWRGLPLNEKLFF.

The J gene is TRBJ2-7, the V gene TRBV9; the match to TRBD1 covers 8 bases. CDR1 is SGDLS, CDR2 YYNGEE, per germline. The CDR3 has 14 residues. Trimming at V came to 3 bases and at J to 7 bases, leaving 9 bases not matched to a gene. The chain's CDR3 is CASSGRRQGREQYV. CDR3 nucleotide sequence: TGTGCCAGCAGCGGCAGGCGACAGGGGAGGGAGCAGTACGTC.

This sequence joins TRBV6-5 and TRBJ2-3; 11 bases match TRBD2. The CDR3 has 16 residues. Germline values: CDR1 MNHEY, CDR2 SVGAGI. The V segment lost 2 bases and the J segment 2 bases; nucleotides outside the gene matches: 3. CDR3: CASSYGTSGYTDTQYF. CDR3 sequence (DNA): TGTGCCAGCAGTTACGGGACTAGCGGATACACAGATACGCAGTATTTT.

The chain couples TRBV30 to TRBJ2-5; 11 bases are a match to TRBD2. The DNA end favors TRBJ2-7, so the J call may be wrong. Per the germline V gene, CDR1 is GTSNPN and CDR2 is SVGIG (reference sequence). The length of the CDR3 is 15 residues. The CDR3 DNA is TGTGCCTGGAGTCCGACCCCCGGACTAGCGGGCGAGCAGTACTTC. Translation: CAWSPTPGLAGEQYF.

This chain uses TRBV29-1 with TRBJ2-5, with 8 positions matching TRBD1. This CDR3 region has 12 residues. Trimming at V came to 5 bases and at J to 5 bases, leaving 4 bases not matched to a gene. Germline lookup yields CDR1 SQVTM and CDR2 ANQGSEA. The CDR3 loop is CSVQGARETQYF. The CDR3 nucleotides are TGCAGCGTTCAGGGGGCTAGGGAGACCCAGTACTTC.

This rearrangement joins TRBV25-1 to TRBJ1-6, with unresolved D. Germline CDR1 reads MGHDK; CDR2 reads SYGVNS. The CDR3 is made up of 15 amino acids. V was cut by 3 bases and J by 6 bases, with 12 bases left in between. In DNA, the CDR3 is TGTGCCAGCAGTGAGAATGACACCCCTAATTCACCCCTCCACTTT. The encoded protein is CASSENDTPNSPLHF. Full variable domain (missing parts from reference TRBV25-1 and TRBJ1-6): EADIYQTPRYLVIGTGKKITLECSQTMGHDKMYWYQQDPGMELHLIHYSYGVNSTEKGDLSSESTVSRIRTEHFPLTLESARPSHTSQYLCASSENDTPNSPLHFGNGTRLTVT.

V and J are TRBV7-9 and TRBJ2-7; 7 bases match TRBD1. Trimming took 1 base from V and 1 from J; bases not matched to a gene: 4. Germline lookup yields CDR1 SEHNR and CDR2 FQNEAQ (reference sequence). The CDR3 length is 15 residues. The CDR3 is CASSLEGGKSYEQYF. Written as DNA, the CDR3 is TGTGCCAGCAGCTTAGAAGGGGGCAAGTCCTACGAGCAGTACTTC.

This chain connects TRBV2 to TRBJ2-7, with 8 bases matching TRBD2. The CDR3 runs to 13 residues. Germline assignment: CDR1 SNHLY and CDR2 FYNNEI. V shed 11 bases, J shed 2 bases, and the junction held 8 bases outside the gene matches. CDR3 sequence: CAYGTRVPYEQYV. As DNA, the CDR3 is TGTGCCTACGGGACTAGAGTCCCCTACGAGCAGTACGTC.

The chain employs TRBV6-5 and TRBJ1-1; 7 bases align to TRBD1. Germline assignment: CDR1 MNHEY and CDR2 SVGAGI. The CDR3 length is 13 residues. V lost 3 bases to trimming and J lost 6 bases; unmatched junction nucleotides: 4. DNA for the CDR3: TGTGCCAGCAGTTATACAGGGGTCGCTGAAGCTTTCTTT. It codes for CASSYTGVAEAFF.

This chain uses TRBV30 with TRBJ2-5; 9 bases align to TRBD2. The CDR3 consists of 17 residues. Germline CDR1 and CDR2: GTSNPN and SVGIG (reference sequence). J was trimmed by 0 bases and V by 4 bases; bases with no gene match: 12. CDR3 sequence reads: CAWIGSGSPSYQETQYF. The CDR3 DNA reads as TGTGCCTGGATAGGTAGCGGGAGCCCCTCTTACCAAGAGACCCAGTACTTC.

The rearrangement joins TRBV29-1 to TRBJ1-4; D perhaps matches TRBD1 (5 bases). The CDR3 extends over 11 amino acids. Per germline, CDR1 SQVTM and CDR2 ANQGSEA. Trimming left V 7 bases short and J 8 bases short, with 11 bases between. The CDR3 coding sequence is TGCAGCGGGGGGGTCGGGGAAAAACTGTTTTTT. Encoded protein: CSGGVGEKLFF.

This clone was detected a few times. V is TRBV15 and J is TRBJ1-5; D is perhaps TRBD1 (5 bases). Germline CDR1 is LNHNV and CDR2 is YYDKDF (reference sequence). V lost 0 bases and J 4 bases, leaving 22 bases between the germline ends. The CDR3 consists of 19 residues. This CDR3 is CATSRDKRVGRKGNQPQHF. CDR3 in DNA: TGTGCCACCAGCAGAGATAAAAGGGTCGGCAGGAAGGGGAATCAGCCCCAGCATTTT.